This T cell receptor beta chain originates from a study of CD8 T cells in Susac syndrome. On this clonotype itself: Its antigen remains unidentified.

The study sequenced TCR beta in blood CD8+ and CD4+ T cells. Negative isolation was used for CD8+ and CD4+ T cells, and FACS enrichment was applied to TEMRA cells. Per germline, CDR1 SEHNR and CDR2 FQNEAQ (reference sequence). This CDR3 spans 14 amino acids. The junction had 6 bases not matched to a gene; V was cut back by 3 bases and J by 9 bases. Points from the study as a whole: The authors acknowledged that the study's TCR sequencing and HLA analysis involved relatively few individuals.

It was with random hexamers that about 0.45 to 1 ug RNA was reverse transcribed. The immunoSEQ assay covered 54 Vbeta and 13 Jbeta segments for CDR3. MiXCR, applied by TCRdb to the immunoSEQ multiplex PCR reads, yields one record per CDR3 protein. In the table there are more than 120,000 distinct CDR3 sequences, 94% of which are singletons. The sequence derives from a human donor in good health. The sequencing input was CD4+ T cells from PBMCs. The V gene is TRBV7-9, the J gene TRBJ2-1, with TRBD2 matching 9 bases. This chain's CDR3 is CASSFASGKGEQFF. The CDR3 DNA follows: TGTGCCAGCAGCTTTGCTAGCGGGAAAGGTGAGCAGTTCTTC. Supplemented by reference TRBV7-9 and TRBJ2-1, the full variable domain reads DTGVSQNPRHKITKRGQNVTFRCDPISEHNRLYWYRQTLGQGPEFLTYFQNEAQLEKSRLLSDRFSAERPKGSFSTLEIQRTEQGDSAMYLCASSFASGKGEQFFGPGTRLTVL.